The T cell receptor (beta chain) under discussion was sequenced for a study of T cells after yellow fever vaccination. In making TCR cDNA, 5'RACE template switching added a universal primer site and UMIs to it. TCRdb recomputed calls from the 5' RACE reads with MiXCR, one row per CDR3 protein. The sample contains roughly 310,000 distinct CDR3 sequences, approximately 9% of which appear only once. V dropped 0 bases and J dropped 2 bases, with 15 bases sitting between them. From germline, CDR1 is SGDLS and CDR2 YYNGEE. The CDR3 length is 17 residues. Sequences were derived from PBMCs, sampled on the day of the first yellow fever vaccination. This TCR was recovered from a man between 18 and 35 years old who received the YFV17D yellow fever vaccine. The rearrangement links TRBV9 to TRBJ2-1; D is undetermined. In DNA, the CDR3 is TGTGCCAGCAGCGTAGGGGCTAGGACCGAAGCCTACAATGAGCAGTTCTTC. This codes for CASSVGARTEAYNEQFF.